Below, 10 T cell receptor beta chains from the same sample are listed, as sequenced in a study of blood T cell repertoires in COVID-19. Data came from immunoSEQ multiplex PCR; TCRdb stores just in-frame clones and leaves some out. The data show some 110,000 clones, with about 75% seen just once and around 19% held by the top ten. Material for sequencing was peripheral blood. All receptors come from a woman between 70 and 85 years old with acute or convalescent COVID-19.

As for this clone: At one of its ends the junction is not consistent with the germline gene, which may arise from a read error. This chain joins TRBV5-1 and TRBJ2-7; TRBD2 matches at 8 bases. This CDR3 comprises 16 residues. The germline gives CDR1 SGHRS, CDR2 YFSETQ. In nucleotides, the CDR3 is TGCCCCAGTTTGAGCGTTCGGGGGGGCCGGGGGGGGGAGCAGTACTTC. It codes for CPSLSVRGGRGGEQYF.

This chain connects TRBV6-5 to TRBJ2-5; the match to TRBD2 covers 7 bases. Germline CDR1 MNHEY, CDR2 SVGAGI. With 6 bases clipped from V and 4 bases from J, the junction kept 2 bases outside the gene matches. This CDR3 region has 12 residues. CDR3 in DNA: TGTGCCAGCAGGTCGGGGGGAGAGACCCAGTACTTC. It codes for CASRSGGETQYF.

CDR3 coding DNA: TGTGCCAGCAGCCTAGGGGAGACAGGCTATGGCTACACCTTC. The encoded protein is CASSLGETGYGYTF. The chain is built from TRBV9 and TRBJ1-2, with D perhaps TRBD1 (6 bases). Germline V lookup: CDR1 SGDLS, CDR2 YYNGEE. V shed 4 bases and J shed 4 bases, with 14 bases lying between them. CDR3 length: 14 amino acids. Full variable domain (missing parts from reference TRBV9 and TRBJ1-2): DSGVTQTPKHLITATGQRVTLRCSPRSGDLSVYWYQQSLDQGLQFLIQYYNGEERAKGNILERFSAQQFPDLHSELNLSSLELGDSALYFCASSLGETGYGYTFGSGTRLTVV.

This chain connects TRBV6-2 or TRBV6-3 to TRBJ2-7, with 7 bases fitting TRBD1. Germline V gene lookup returns CDR1 MNHEY and CDR2 SVGEGT. V shed 5 bases and J 3 bases; nucleotides not matched to a gene: 10. The length of the CDR3 is 15 residues. This CDR3 reads CASSAPGTAIYEQYF. The CDR3 DNA reads TGTGCCAGCAGTGCCCCCGGGACAGCCATCTACGAGCAGTACTTC.

This clone was observed a few times. The rearrangement joins TRBV30 to TRBJ2-7; D perhaps matches TRBD1 (7 bases). This CDR3 has 15 residues. Germline V gives CDR1 GTSNPN, CDR2 SVGIG (reference sequence). V lost 3 bases and J 0 bases, leaving 15 bases between the germline ends. CDR3 bases: TGTGCCTGGAGCGGGAGCAGGGGGACCTCCTACGAGCAGTACTTC. It yields the protein CAWSGSRGTSYEQYF.

V gene TRBV7-9 combines with J gene TRBJ2-4; D might be TRBD1 (5 bases). CDR3 length: 14 amino acids. V was cut by 4 bases and J by 7 bases, with 14 bases left in between. The germline gives CDR1 SEHNR, CDR2 FQNEAQ (reference sequence). Here the CDR3 DNA reads TGTGCCAGCAGCTATTGGCAGGGTGGGAACATTCAGTACTTC. Its translation: CASSYWQGGNIQYF.

The chain joins TRBV5-4 to TRBJ2-7, with 8 bases fitting TRBD1. The CDR3 consists of 14 residues. The V gene's germline CDR1 is SGHNT and CDR2 YYREEE (reference sequence). The J segment lost 2 bases and the V segment lost 4 bases, leaving 5 bases of the junction unmatched. CDR3 sequence (DNA): TGTGCCAGCAGCCTGACAGGGGTGACCTACGAGCAGTACTTC. It codes for CASSLTGVTYEQYF.

The V and J genes are TRBV3-1 (or the pseudogene TRBV3-2) and TRBJ1-4; no reliable D call. Germline CDR1 LGHDT, CDR2 YNNKEL (reference sequence). With 2 bases removed from V and 7 bases from J, the gap between germline ends came to 11 bases. This CDR3 has 14 residues. This CDR3 is CASSQRGSGEKLFF. The CDR3 DNA reads TGTGCCAGCAGCCAACGAGGGTCGGGTGAAAAACTGTTTTTT.

This clone was observed once. The chain combines TRBV10-1 with TRBJ2-5; 10 bases match TRBD2. J lost 2 bases, V lost 2 bases, and 5 bases had no gene match. The CDR3 consists of 16 residues. Germline V gene data show CDR1 as WNHNN and CDR2 as SYGVQD (reference sequence). CDR3 in amino acids: CASSEGLAGDQETQYF. The CDR3 DNA is TGCGCCAGCAGTGAGGGGCTAGCGGGGGATCAAGAGACCCAGTACTTC.

This clone was seen once. The chain is built from TRBV6-5 and TRBJ2-2; possible D gene TRBD2, 6 bases. The germline V gene encodes CDR1 MNHEY and CDR2 SVGAGI. There are 14 residues in the CDR3. CDR3 coding DNA: TGTGCGGCGGGGCGTCAGGGAAACACCGGGGAGCTGTTTTTT. Its protein is CAAGRQGNTGELFF.